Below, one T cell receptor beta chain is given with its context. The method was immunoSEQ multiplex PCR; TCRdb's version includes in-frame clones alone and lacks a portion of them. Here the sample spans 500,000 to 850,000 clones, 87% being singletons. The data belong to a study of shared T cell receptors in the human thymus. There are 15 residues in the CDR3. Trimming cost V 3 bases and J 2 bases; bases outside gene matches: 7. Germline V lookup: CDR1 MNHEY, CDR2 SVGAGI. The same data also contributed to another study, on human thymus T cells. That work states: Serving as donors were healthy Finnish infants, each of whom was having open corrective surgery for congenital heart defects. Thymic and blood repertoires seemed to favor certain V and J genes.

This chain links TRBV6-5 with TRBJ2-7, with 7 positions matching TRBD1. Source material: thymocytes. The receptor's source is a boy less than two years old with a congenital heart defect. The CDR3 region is CASSYHSTGTYEQYF. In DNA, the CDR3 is TGTGCCAGCAGTTATCACTCGACAGGGACCTACGAGCAGTACTTC.